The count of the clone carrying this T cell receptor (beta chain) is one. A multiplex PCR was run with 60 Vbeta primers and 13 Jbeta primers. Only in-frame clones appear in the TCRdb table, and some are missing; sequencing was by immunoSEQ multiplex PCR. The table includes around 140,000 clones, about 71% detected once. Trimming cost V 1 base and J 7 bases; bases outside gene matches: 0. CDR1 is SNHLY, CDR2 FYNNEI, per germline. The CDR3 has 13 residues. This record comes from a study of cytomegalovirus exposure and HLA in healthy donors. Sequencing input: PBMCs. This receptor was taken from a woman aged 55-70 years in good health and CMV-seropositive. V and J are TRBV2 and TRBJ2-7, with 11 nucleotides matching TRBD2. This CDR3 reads CASSEGLAGEQYF. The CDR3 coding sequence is TGTGCCAGCAGTGAAGGACTAGCGGGAGAGCAGTACTTC.